A selection of T cell receptor beta chains follows, all from one sample in a study of human T cells and chemical hapten exposure. MiXCR was run by TCRdb on the RACE reads, yielding one entry per CDR3 protein. The data show about 99,000 distinct CDR3 sequences, around 12% seen once. Sequencing used whole blood, obtained in connection with sensitization to the hapten diphenylcyclopropenone (DPC). Receptors originate from a woman aged 35 to 49 with alopecia areata. Some clones in this sample may be carry-over from other donors' samples. The CDR3 runs from the conserved cysteine through the conserved F or W. A D gene is named only where the DNA matches it firmly. The size of a clone is reported for some rows only, either as once, few or many, or as a class for expanded clones.

abundance	v_gene	d_gene	j_gene	CDR3aa	CDR3nt
many	TRBV6-1	-	TRBJ2-4	CASSESQGRTNIQYF	TGTGCCAGCAGTGAAAGCCAAGGACGGACAAACATTCAGTACTTC
-	TRBV28	TRBD2	TRBJ2-1	CASVTSGAYNEQFF	TGTGCCAGCGTGACTAGCGGCGCCTACAATGAGCAGTTCTTC
many	TRBV20-1	TRBD2	TRBJ2-7	CSAGRPGAGVYEQYF	TGCAGTGCTGGCAGGCCCGGTGCGGGAGTTTACGAGCAGTACTTC
few	TRBV5-6	-	TRBJ1-1	CASSLGLPVLLNTEAFF	TGTGCCAGCAGCTTGGGGTTGCCCGTCTTGCTGAACACTGAAGCTTTCTTT
-	TRBV12-3/TRBV12-4	TRBD1	TRBJ1-5	CASSLGTGAQPQHF	TGTGCCAGCAGTTTAGGGACAGGGGCTCAGCCCCAGCATTTT
-	TRBV18	-	TRBJ2-7	CASSVGSVDEQYF	TGTGCCAGCTCAGTCGGAAGTGTGGACGAGCAGTACTTC
few	TRBV20-1	-	TRBJ1-5	CSARTGSPGQPQHF	TGCAGTGCTAGGACGGGGAGTCCGGGTCAGCCCCAGCATTTT
few	TRBV7-9	-	TRBJ2-1	CASNSPGPSYNEQFF	TGTGCCAGCAACTCTCCAGGGCCTTCTTACAATGAGCAGTTCTTC
-	TRBV6-5	-	TRBJ2-7	CASSYSGRYEQYF	TGTGCCAGCAGTTACTCGGGACGCTACGAGCAGTACTTC
-	TRBV9	TRBD1	TRBJ2-7	CASSVLGQDEQYF	TGTGCCAGCAGCGTACTGGGACAGGACGAGCAGTACTTC
few	TRBV5-1	TRBD2	TRBJ2-1	CASSAGLAGPSYNEQFF	TGCGCCAGCAGCGCGGGACTAGCGGGTCCCTCCTACAATGAGCAGTTCTTC
many	TRBV29-1	TRBD1	TRBJ1-5	CSVAGQGGQPQHF	TGCAGCGTTGCGGGACAGGGGGGTCAGCCCCAGCATTTT
-	TRBV6-1	TRBD2	TRBJ2-1	CASILAAGGSYNEQFF	TGTGCCAGCATCCTAGCGGCGGGGGGGTCCTACAATGAGCAGTTCTTC
few	TRBV6-2/TRBV6-3	TRBD2	TRBJ2-7	CASTLSGATYEQYF	TGTGCCAGCACTCTAAGCGGGGCTACCTACGAGCAGTACTTC